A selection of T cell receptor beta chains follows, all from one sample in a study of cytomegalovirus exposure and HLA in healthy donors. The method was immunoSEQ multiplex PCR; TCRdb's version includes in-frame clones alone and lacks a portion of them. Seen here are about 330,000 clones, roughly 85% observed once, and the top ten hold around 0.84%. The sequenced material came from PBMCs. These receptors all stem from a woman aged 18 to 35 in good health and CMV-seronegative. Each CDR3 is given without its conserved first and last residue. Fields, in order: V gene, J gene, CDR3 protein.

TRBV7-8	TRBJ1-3	ASSLQGAGNTIY
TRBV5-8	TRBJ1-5	ASSLHRQGWYQPQH
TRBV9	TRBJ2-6	ASSEPGRSGSGANVLT
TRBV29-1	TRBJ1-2	SVEDFEGVGYGYT
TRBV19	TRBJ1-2	ASRQGALNYGYT
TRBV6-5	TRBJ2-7	ASSRRVGDNYEQY
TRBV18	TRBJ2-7	ASSPPGFGLAVKAYEQY
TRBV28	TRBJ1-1	ASTTYDRDQAF
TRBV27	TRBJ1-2	ASSLSRGGYYGYT
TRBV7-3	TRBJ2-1	ASSPFGLNNEQF
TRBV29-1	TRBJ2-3	SVVSGRADTQY